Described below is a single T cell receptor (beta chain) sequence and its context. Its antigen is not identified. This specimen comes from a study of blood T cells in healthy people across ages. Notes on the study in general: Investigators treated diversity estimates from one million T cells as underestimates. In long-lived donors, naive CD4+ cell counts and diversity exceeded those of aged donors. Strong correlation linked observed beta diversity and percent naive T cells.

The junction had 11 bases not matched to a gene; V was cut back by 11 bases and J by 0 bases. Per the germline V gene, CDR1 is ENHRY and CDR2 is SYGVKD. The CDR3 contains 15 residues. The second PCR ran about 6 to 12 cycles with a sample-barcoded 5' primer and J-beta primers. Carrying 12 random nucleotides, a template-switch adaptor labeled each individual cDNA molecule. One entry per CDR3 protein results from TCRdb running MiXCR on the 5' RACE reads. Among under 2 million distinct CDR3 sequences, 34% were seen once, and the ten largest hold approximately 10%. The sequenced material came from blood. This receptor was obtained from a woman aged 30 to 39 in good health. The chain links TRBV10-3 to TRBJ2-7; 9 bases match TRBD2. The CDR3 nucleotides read TGTGCCTCTAGGACTAGCGCCTACTCCTCCTACGAGCAGTACTTC. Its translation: CASRTSAYSSYEQYF.